The clone carrying this T cell receptor beta chain has ten or more counts. Amplified TCR beta CDR3 regions derived from RNA transcripts. Using the HTBI primer set, a first-round RT-PCR was run on the TCR CDR3. TCRdb reprocessed the multiplex PCR reads with MiXCR, giving one entry per CDR3 protein. The sample contains 530,000 or so distinct CDR3 sequences, about a sixth of which appear only once. This sample was taken from a study of T cells in Graves' hyperthyroidism and ophthalmopathy. The germline V gene has CDR1 KGHSH and CDR2 LQKENI. The CDR3 is 15 amino acids. Trimming took 8 bases from V and 0 from J, leaving 14 bases between them.

The TCR was taken from a woman in her late teens or twenties with Graves' ophthalmopathy. The J gene is TRBJ2-1, the V gene TRBV18; tentative D call: TRBD1 (6 bases). Sequences were obtained from blood. Here the CDR3 reads CASSPQGSSYNEQFF. CDR3 DNA: TGTGCCAGCAGCCCCCAGGGGAGCTCCTACAATGAGCAGTTCTTC.